The 24 T cell receptor beta chains presented below share a single source sample, sequenced in a study of cytomegalovirus exposure and HLA in healthy donors. A multiplex PCR was run with 60 Vbeta primers and 13 Jbeta primers. Only in-frame clones appear in the TCRdb table, and some are missing; sequencing was by immunoSEQ multiplex PCR. The profile shows 180,000 or so clones, around 80% of them singletons. Sequencing input: PBMCs. The receptors were gathered from a girl between 10 and 17 years old in good health and CMV-seropositive.

The chain carries TRBV5-1 and TRBJ1-4; tentative D call: TRBD1 (6 bases). V lost 1 base, J lost 5 bases, and 12 bases lay in between. Germline V gene data show CDR1 as SGHRS and CDR2 as YFSETQ. The CDR3 contains 15 residues. Written as DNA, the CDR3 is TGCGCCAGCAGCTTGCTTGCAGACAGGAATGAAAAACTGTTTTTT. It encodes CASSLLADRNEKLFF.

The rearrangement links TRBV7-9 to TRBJ1-5, with a possible D match to TRBD1 (5 bases). Trimming removed 1 base from V and 4 bases from J, with 8 bases in between. Germline assignment: CDR1 SEHNR and CDR2 FQNEAQ (reference sequence). The CDR3 runs 14 residues. CDR3 coding DNA: TGTGCCAGCAGCTTAGAGACAGAAAATCAGCCCCAGCATTTT. Protein sequence: CASSLETENQPQHF.

The chain couples TRBV2 to TRBJ1-1; D is unclear. This CDR3 spans 13 amino acids. Germline V gives CDR1 SNHLY, CDR2 FYNNEI. Deletions cut 5 bases from V and 4 bases from J, with 11 bases between. The DNA of the CDR3 is TGTGCCAGCAGTATCGCCCGGGGCACTGAAGCTTTCTTT. Translation gives CASSIARGTEAFF.

The J gene is TRBJ2-1, the V gene TRBV27, with 8 bases fitting TRBD1. This CDR3 has 13 amino acids. The trim removed 5 bases at V and 7 bases at J, leaving 4 bases unmatched. Per the germline V gene, CDR1 is MNHEY and CDR2 is SMNVEV (reference sequence). The chain's CDR3 is CASSRQGINEQFF. The CDR3 coding sequence is TGTGCCAGCAGTAGACAGGGGATTAATGAGCAGTTCTTC.

The CDR3 DNA reads TGTGCCATCAGTCCCGGGACATCCTACAATGAGCAGTTCTTC. Protein: CAISPGTSYNEQFF. The chain combines TRBV10-3 with TRBJ2-1, with D possibly being TRBD1 (6 bases). V gave up 5 bases and J gave up 1 base, with 9 bases separating them. There are 14 residues in the CDR3. Germline CDR1 and CDR2: ENHRY and SYGVKD.

The chain is built from TRBV10-2 and TRBJ2-5; D may be TRBD2 (6 bases). V was trimmed by 3 bases and J by 3 bases, leaving 14 bases between them. Germline loops: CDR1 WSHSY, CDR2 SAAADI. CDR3 length: 15 residues. The CDR3 loop reads CASSEGLPREETQYF. The CDR3 nucleotides read TGCGCCAGCAGTGAAGGACTACCACGAGAAGAGACCCAGTACTTC.

The rearrangement links TRBV5-1 to TRBJ1-5; D is perhaps TRBD1 (5 bases). Between the trimmed V and J ends, which lost 0 bases and 4 bases, there was a span of 17 bases. This CDR3 is built from 17 residues. The germline CDR1 and CDR2 sequences are SGHRS and YFSETQ. The CDR3 bases are TGCGCCAGCAGCTTGGGATTTGAGTCGGGGGGAAATCAGCCCCAGCATTTT. It translates to CASSLGFESGGNQPQHF.

The J gene is TRBJ1-1, the V gene TRBV6-6; 7 bases align to TRBD1. Germline CDR1 is MNHNY and CDR2 is SVGAGI (reference sequence). V lost 0 bases, J lost 1 base, and 2 bases stayed unmatched. This CDR3 spans 15 amino acids. CDR3 residues: CASSYSDRRNTEAFF. The CDR3 coding sequence is TGTGCCAGCAGTTACTCGGACAGGAGGAACACTGAAGCTTTCTTT.

This chain's CDR3 is CASSAPGLAWSGELFF. CDR3 nucleotides: TGTGCCAGTAGTGCGCCGGGACTAGCTTGGTCCGGGGAGCTGTTTTTT. The chain joins TRBV19 to TRBJ2-2, with 9 bases that match TRBD2. From germline, CDR1 is LNHDA and CDR2 SQIVND (reference sequence). V lost 5 bases, J lost 6 bases, and 10 bases stayed unmatched. This CDR3 contains 16 residues.

This chain joins TRBV4-1 and TRBJ2-1; perhaps TRBD2 as D (6 bases). The CDR3 covers 18 residues. Per germline, CDR1 MGHRA and CDR2 YSYEKL. Trimming removed 0 bases at V and 8 bases at J, with 23 bases between. The CDR3 sequence: CASSQDLGTAGPRDEQFF. CDR3 bases: TGCGCCAGCAGCCAAGATCTCGGGACTGCAGGACCCCGGGATGAGCAGTTCTTC.

The J gene is TRBJ2-2, the V gene TRBV5-4; D perhaps matches TRBD1 (5 bases). CDR1 and CDR2 (germline): SGHNT, YYREEE (reference sequence). Trimming pared 4 bases from V and 0 bases from J, leaving 19 bases between. This CDR3 has 18 residues. The CDR3: CASSGAGYGPANTGELFF. The DNA for the CDR3 is TGTGCCAGCAGCGGGGCCGGGTACGGGCCGGCGAACACCGGGGAGCTGTTTTTT.

CDR3 coding DNA: TGTGCCAGCAGCGTAGGGACTAGCGAAAAGACCCAGTACTTC. Protein: CASSVGTSEKTQYF. The rearrangement links TRBV9 to TRBJ2-5; 9 bases are shared with TRBD2. There are 14 residues in the CDR3. V lost 0 bases and J lost 6; bases outside the gene matches: 3. CDR1 and CDR2 from the germline V gene are SGDLS and YYNGEE.

The chain recombines TRBV7-2 with TRBJ2-3; 9 positions agree with TRBD2. The CDR3 length is 17 residues. The V segment lost 2 bases and the J segment 1 base; nucleotides outside the gene matches: 7. The germline V gene has CDR1 SGHTA and CDR2 FQGNSA. The CDR3 protein is CASSLLGTSYRTDTQYF. In nucleotides, the CDR3 is TGTGCCAGCAGCTTATTAGGGACTAGCTATCGCACAGATACGCAGTATTTT.

The V and J genes are TRBV18 and TRBJ2-2, with TRBD2 matching 7 bases. The trim removed 3 bases at V and 5 bases at J, leaving 12 bases unmatched. The germline V gene has CDR1 KGHSH and CDR2 LQKENI. This CDR3 has 17 residues. The CDR3 coding sequence is TGTGCCAGCTCACCCCTCGAGGGCGGGAGAGTAACCGGGGAGCTGTTTTTT. Its translation: CASSPLEGGRVTGELFF. Filled out from reference TRBV18 and TRBJ2-2, the complete variable domain reads NAGVMQNPRHLVRRRGQEARLRCSPMKGHSHVYWYRQLPEEGLKFMVYLQKENIIDESGMPKERFSAEFPKEGPSILRIQQVVRGDSAAYFCASSPLEGGRVTGELFFGEGSRLTVL.

J is TRBJ2-7 and V is TRBV16, with TRBD2 matching over 13 bases. In germline, CDR1 is KGHSY, CDR2 FQNENV. The V gene end was trimmed by 1 base and the J gene end by 5 bases; junction bases not matched to a gene: 8. CDR3 length equals 17 residues. The CDR3 DNA is TGTGCCAGCAGCCAATGGACTAGCGGGAGATCCGGTCACGAGCAGTACTTC. Its protein is CASSQWTSGRSGHEQYF.

V usage is TRBV30 and J usage is TRBJ1-5, with D possibly TRBD1 on 6 matching bases. V gave up 3 bases and J gave up 1 base, with 13 bases separating them. The CDR3 has 15 amino acids. Germline CDR1 is GTSNPN and CDR2 is SVGIG (reference sequence). CDR3 sequence reads: CAWSAPGTSNQPQHF. The DNA of the CDR3 is TGTGCCTGGAGCGCCCCCGGGACAAGCAATCAGCCCCAGCATTTT.

The sample holds one count of this clone. The CDR3 DNA reads TGTGCCACCAGCAGAGATATGGGCCGTGGACAAGAGACCCAGTACTTC. Protein: CATSRDMGRGQETQYF. V and J are TRBV15 and TRBJ2-5, with D unresolved. CDR1 and CDR2 (germline): LNHNV, YYDKDF (reference sequence). CDR3 length: 16 residues. V was pared by 0 bases and J by 2 bases, with 13 bases between.

The rearrangement links TRBV6-1 to TRBJ1-1; weak D call: TRBD1 (6 bases). There are 15 residues in the CDR3. Germline assignment: CDR1 MNHNS and CDR2 SASEGT. Between the trimmed V and J ends, which lost 5 bases and 1 base, there was a span of 14 bases. CDR3 in amino acids: CASSTRDKWNTEAFF. The CDR3 DNA is TGTGCCAGCAGTACCCGGGACAAATGGAACACTGAAGCTTTCTTT.

This rearrangement joins TRBV4-1 to TRBJ2-3; a possible D gene is TRBD2 (7 bases). Trimming stripped 7 bases from V and 2 bases from J, with 16 bases between. The germline CDR1 and CDR2 sequences are MGHRA and YSYEKL. CDR3 size: 15 residues. CDR3 nucleotide sequence: TGCGCCAGCACATACAGGGAGGGCTCCACAGATACGCAGTATTTT. This codes for CASTYREGSTDTQYF.

This chain joins TRBV5-1 and TRBJ2-1, with D tentatively TRBD2 (5 bases). Germline V CDR1 and CDR2: SGHRS, YFSETQ. V lost 4 bases, J lost 0 bases, and 14 bases lay in between. CDR3 length: 16 residues. The CDR3 protein is CASSPDGLGSYNEQFF. The CDR3 DNA sequence: TGCGCCAGCAGCCCGGACGGACTGGGCTCCTACAATGAGCAGTTCTTC.

J is TRBJ2-5 and V is TRBV6-5; a weak D match, TRBD2 (6 bases). The V end lost 5 bases, the J end lost 5 bases, and 18 bases lay between the germline ends. Germline CDR1 and CDR2: MNHEY and SVGAGI. The CDR3 runs 15 residues. The CDR3: CASSPFGGAWETQYF. The CDR3 DNA follows: TGTGCCAGCAGTCCTTTCGGAGGGGCTTGGGAGACCCAGTACTTC.

This chain joins TRBV5-1 and TRBJ2-7, with 10 bases aligning to TRBD1. The J segment lost 6 bases and the V segment lost 4 bases, leaving 10 bases of the junction unmatched. The CDR3 contains 15 residues. CDR1 and CDR2 (germline): SGHRS, YFSETQ. The CDR3 DNA reads TGCGCCAGCAGCCGGACAGGGGGGTTCTCGTCCGAGCAGTACTTC. Translating it yields CASSRTGGFSSEQYF. Full variable domain (missing parts from reference TRBV5-1 and TRBJ2-7): KAGVTQTPRYLIKTRGQQVTLSCSPISGHRSVSWYQQTPGQGLQFLFEYFSETQRNKGNFPGRFSGRQFSNSRSEMNVSTLELGDSALYLCASSRTGGFSSEQYFGPGTRLTVT.

V gene TRBV28 combines with J gene TRBJ2-2, with D uncertain. From germline, CDR1 is MDHEN and CDR2 SYDVKM. This CDR3 comprises 14 residues. Between the trimmed V and J ends, which lost 7 bases and 5 bases, there was a span of 14 bases. CDR3 amino acids: CASTSSRRTGELFF. The CDR3 DNA is TGTGCCAGCACCTCATCGCGGCGGACCGGGGAGCTGTTTTTT.

This clone was detected a few times. This chain uses TRBV2 with TRBJ2-1, with TRBD1 matching over 11 bases. The CDR3 sequence is 16 residues long. J was trimmed by 8 bases and V by 3 bases; bases with no gene match: 9. Germline CDR1 SNHLY, CDR2 FYNNEI. The CDR3: CASSDPGQGASDEQFF. For the CDR3, the DNA is TGTGCCAGCAGTGACCCCGGACAGGGGGCGTCGGATGAGCAGTTCTTC.